A selection of T cell receptor beta chains follows, all from one sample in a study of shared clonotypes between healthy human individuals. Libraries were prepared by immunoSEQ multiplex PCR; TCRdb keeps only in-frame clonotypes and omits some of them. The data hold 2,500,000 or so clones, with around nine tenths observed a single time. Sequenced material: naive CD4+ T cells sorted from blood. These receptors were obtained from a man younger than 35 in good health. CDR3s include the opening cysteine and the closing phenylalanine or tryptophan. The order of the fields is clone size, J gene, V gene, D gene, CDR3 DNA, CDR3 protein. The D gene is left open where the match is weak. Not every row has a clone size; where given, it reads once, few, many or a size class.

. TRBJ1-5 TRBV25-1 . TGTGCCAGCAGGGATACAGGCGAAGGACAGCCCCAGCATTTT CASRDTGEGQPQHF
. TRBJ1-1 TRBV6-5 . TGTGCCAGCAGTTACTCGTTCAATCTAAACACTGAAGCTTTCTTT CASSYSFNLNTEAFF
. TRBJ2-1 TRBV7-9 TRBD1 TGTGCCAGCCGCGAGGGGGCCAATGAGCAGTTCTTC CASREGANEQFF
once TRBJ1-3 TRBV27 . TGTGCCAGCAGTTTAAGGGACCACAGGGTACTCTCTGGAAACACCATATATTTT CASSLRDHRVLSGNTIYF
once TRBJ2-2 TRBV19 TRBD2 TGTGCCAGTAGGACTAGCGGGGGGTTAGCGAACACCGGGGAGCTGTTTTTT CASRTSGGLANTGELFF
. TRBJ2-1 TRBV7-9 . TGTGCCAGCAGCCTCCGGACCCTTCGGGATGAGCAGTTCTTC CASSLRTLRDEQFF
once TRBJ2-5 TRBV10-3 . TGTGCCATCAGTGAGCAGGGTACGGAGACCCAGTACTTC CAISEQGTETQYF
. TRBJ1-1 TRBV7-9 . TGTGCCAGCAGCCCTAGGGGGTTAACTGAAGCTTTCTTT CASSPRGLTEAFF
. TRBJ1-1 TRBV6-5 . TGTGCCAGCAGCGACGGACAATCGAACACTGAAGCTTTCTTT CASSDGQSNTEAFF
. TRBJ2-3 TRBV5-1 TRBD1 TGCGCCAGCAGCTTGGACCCCCCCGGGACAGGGGAAGATACGCAGTATTTT CASSLDPPGTGEDTQYF
. TRBJ2-7 TRBV11-2 . TGTGCCAGCAGCATAACCGCGGACAGACAATACGAGCAGTACTTC CASSITADRQYEQYF
. TRBJ1-2 TRBV7-2 TRBD1 TGTGCCAGCAGCTTACTTCAGGGGGCGGGCTATGGCTACACCTTC CASSLLQGAGYGYTF
. TRBJ2-3 TRBV30 TRBD2 TGTGCCTGGAGGCCCCGGTTGGGAGCGGGGGGTAGCACAGATACGCAGTATTTT CAWRPRLGAGGSTDTQYF
. TRBJ1-6 TRBV7-2 TRBD1 TGTGCCAGCAGCCTCGGACAGGGAGGCTCACCCCTCCACTTT CASSLGQGGSPLHF
. TRBJ1-2 TRBV7-9 TRBD1 TGTGCCAGCAGCCGGGGACAGAAAGATGGCTACACCTTC CASSRGQKDGYTF
. TRBJ1-4 TRBV18 . TGTGCCAGCTCACTCGCGGATGAAAAACTGTTTTTT CASSLADEKLFF
. TRBJ1-3 TRBV7-2 . TGTGCCAGCAGGGCCGACCGAAACACCATATATTTT CASRADRNTIYF
once TRBJ2-3 TRBV10-2 . TGCGCCAGCAGCCGCATCCAGCGGACAGATACGCAGTATTTT CASSRIQRTDTQYF
. TRBJ1-6 TRBV28 TRBD1 TGTGCCAGCAGTTTGCGACTGACAGGGGGGACCCGCGATGGTTATAATTCACCCCTCCACTTT CASSLRLTGGTRDGYNSPLHF
. TRBJ1-4 TRBV9 . TGTGCCAGCAGCGTAGAACAGGGTGGAGAAAAACTGTTTTTT CASSVEQGGEKLFF
. TRBJ2-1 TRBV6-5 TRBD2 TGTGCCAGCAGTTATACGGCGGGAGGTTGGTACAATGAGCAGTTCTTC CASSYTAGGWYNEQFF
. TRBJ2-7 TRBV6-5 . TGTGCCAGCAGTAGGGACATCTCCTACGAGCAGTACTTC CASSRDISYEQYF
. TRBJ2-1 TRBV30 . TGTGCCTGGAGTGAGGACAGTTACAATGAGCAGTTCTTC CAWSEDSYNEQFF
. TRBJ2-2 TRBV14 . TGTGCCAGCAGCCAAGAACAGGTAGCCGGGGAGCTGTTTTTT CASSQEQVAGELFF
. TRBJ1-3 TRBV5-1 . TGCGCCAGCAGCTTATCAGGGATGGGGGGTTTT CASSLSGMGGF
. TRBJ2-2 TRBV7-2 . TGTGCCGGCCATGCGACGGACACCGGGGAGCTGTTTTTT CAGHATDTGELFF
once TRBJ2-1 TRBV19 . TGTGCCAGTAGTATAGAGATAGCGTACAATGAGCAGTTCTTC CASSIEIAYNEQFF
. TRBJ2-1 TRBV19 TRBD1 TGTGCCAGTAGCACCGGGACAGGGTCTAGCAATGAGCAGTTCTTC CASSTGTGSSNEQFF
. TRBJ2-6 TRBV6-4 . TGTGCCAGCGGCACAGGGTCTGGGGCCAACGTCCTGACTTTC CASGTGSGANVLTF
once TRBJ2-5 TRBV29-1 . TGCAGCGTTGACCGAGGCCAAGAGACCCAGTACTTC CSVDRGQETQYF
. TRBJ1-6 TRBV2 . TGTGCCAGCAGTCAGGGTTGGAATTCACCCCTCCACTTT CASSQGWNSPLHF
. TRBJ1-1 TRBV6-5 . TGTGCCAGCAGTTACGCAGGACAGCGAGGGGCTTTCTTT CASSYAGQRGAFF
. TRBJ2-1 TRBV19 TRBD1 TGTGCCAGTAGTAGACTCACAGGGGGAGAGGGCTCCTACAATGAGCAGTTCTTC CASSRLTGGEGSYNEQFF
. TRBJ2-7 TRBV25-1 . TGTGCCAGCAGTGAAGGTGACAGGCCTTACGAGCAGTACTTC CASSEGDRPYEQYF
. TRBJ2-5 TRBV5-4 TRBD1 TGTGCCAGCAGGCCTCCGGCAGGGGGATTAGAGACCCAGTACTTC CASRPPAGGLETQYF
. TRBJ2-1 TRBV19 TRBD2 TGTGCCAGTAGTTCCGTAGCGGGAGCGTTTTACAATGAGCAGTTCTTC CASSSVAGAFYNEQFF
. TRBJ2-3 TRBV2 TRBD2 TGTGCCAGCAGGACCGCCGGACTAGCGGGGGGCCCTACTAGCACAGATACGCAGTATTTT CASRTAGLAGGPTSTDTQYF
. TRBJ2-6 TRBV18 TRBD1 TGTGCCAGCTCCTCCGGGACAGGGGGTACTGGGGCCAACGTCCTGACTTTC CASSSGTGGTGANVLTF
. TRBJ1-1 TRBV5-6 . TGTGCCAGCAGCCAGAACCCCGGGGACACTGAAGCTTTCTTT CASSQNPGDTEAFF
. TRBJ2-7 TRBV7-2 TRBD2 TGTGCCAGCAGCTTAGGGGGACTAGCGGCGGCCTACGAGCAGTACTTC CASSLGGLAAAYEQYF
. TRBJ2-3 TRBV20-1 . TGCAGTGCTGGGCAGGGGGATACGCAGTATTTT CSAGQGDTQYF